Described below is a single T cell receptor beta chain sequence and its context. This specimen belongs to a study of blood T cell repertoires in COVID-19. In the study overall: From the United States, Italy and Spain came samples of acute and convalescent COVID-19.

As processed by the authors: How many nucleated cells were present was estimated from reference gene primer amplification. Data came from immunoSEQ multiplex PCR; TCRdb stores just in-frame clones and leaves some out. The V and J calls and clone size were taken over from that table, and D and trimming were inferred from the DNA. This sample has around 70,000 clones, with about nine tenths found just once. The germline gives CDR1 MNHEY, CDR2 SVGAGI. This CDR3 has 15 amino acids. J gave up 2 bases and V 7 bases, and 4 bases lay outside the gene matches. The chain couples TRBV6-5 to TRBJ1-5; the match to TRBD1 covers 11 bases. Sequencing was carried out using peripheral blood. The source is a man over 45 with acute or convalescent COVID-19. The CDR3 here is CASTRTGGGNQPQHF. The CDR3 DNA reads TGTGCCAGCACGCGGACAGGGGGCGGCAATCAGCCCCAGCATTTT.